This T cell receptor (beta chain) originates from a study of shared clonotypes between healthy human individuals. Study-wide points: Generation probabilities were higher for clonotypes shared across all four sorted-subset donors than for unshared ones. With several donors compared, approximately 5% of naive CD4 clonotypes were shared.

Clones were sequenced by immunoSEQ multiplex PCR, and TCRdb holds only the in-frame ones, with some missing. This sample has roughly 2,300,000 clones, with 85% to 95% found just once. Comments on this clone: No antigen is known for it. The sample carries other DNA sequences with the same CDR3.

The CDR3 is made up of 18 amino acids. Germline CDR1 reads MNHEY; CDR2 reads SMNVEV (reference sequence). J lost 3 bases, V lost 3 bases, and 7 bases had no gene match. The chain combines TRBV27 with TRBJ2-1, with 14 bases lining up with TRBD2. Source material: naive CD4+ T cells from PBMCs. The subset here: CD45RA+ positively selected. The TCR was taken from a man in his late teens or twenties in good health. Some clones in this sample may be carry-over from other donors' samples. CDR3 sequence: CASSFKPGLAGDYNEQFF. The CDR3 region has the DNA TGTGCCAGCAGTTTCAAACCGGGACTAGCGGGGGACTACAATGAGCAGTTCTTC.